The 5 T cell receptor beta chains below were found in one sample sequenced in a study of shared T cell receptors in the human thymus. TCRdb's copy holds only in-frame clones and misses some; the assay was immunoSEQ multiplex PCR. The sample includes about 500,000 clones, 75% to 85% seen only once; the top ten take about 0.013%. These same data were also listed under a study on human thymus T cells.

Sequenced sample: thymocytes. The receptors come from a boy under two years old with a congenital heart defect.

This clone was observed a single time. CDR3 residues: CASSPPPDRVYGYTF. The DNA for the CDR3 is TGTGCCAGCTCACCGCCACCGGACAGGGTCTATGGCTACACCTTC. V usage is TRBV18 and J usage is TRBJ1-2; 8 nucleotides agree with TRBD1. The CDR3 sequence is 15 residues long. Losses at the gene ends were 3 bases for V and 4 bases for J; bases not matched to a gene: 7. The germline V gene encodes CDR1 KGHSH and CDR2 LQKENI.

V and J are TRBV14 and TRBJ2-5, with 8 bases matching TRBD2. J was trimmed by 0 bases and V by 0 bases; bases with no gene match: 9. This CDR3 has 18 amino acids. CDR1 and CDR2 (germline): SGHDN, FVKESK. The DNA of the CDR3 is TGTGCCAGCAGCCAAGATTTGCGGGAGGCTCAGTACCAAGAGACCCAGTACTTC. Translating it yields CASSQDLREAQYQETQYF.

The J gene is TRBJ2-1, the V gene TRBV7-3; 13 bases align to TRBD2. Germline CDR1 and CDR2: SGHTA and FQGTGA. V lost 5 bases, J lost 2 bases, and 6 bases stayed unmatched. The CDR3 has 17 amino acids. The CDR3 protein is CASSPGTSGNTYNEQFF. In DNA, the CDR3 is TGTGCCAGCAGCCCCGGGACTAGCGGGAACACCTACAATGAGCAGTTCTTC.

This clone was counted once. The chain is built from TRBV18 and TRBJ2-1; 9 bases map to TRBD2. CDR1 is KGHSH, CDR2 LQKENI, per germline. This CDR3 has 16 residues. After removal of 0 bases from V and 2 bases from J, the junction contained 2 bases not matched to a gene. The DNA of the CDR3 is TGTGCCAGCTCACCACCACTAGCGGGCCCCTACAATGAGCAGTTCTTC. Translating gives CASSPPLAGPYNEQFF.

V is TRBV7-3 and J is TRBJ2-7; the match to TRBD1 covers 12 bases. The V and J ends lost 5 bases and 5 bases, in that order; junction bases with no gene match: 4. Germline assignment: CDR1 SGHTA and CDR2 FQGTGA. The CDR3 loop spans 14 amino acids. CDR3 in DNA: TGTGCCAGCAGCCCAGGGACAGGGGGCGACGAGCAGTACTTC. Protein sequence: CASSPGTGGDEQYF.